These 5 T cell receptor beta chains share one sample of origin, sequenced in a study of blood T cell repertoires in COVID-19. Method: immunoSEQ multiplex PCR; TCRdb's copy keeps in-frame clones and lacks some. The sample shows approximately 130,000 clones, approximately 83% of them seen only once. The source material was peripheral blood. These receptors were obtained from a woman aged 50 to 60 who had recovered from COVID-19.

The count of this clone is one. J is TRBJ2-3 and V is TRBV19; D ambiguous. The CDR3 is 16 residues long. Germline-derived CDR1 and CDR2 are LNHDA and SQIVND (reference sequence). V was pared by 3 bases and J by 2 bases, with 15 bases between. The CDR3 sequence: CASSIRGGADTDTQYF. The CDR3, as DNA: TGTGCCAGTAGTATCAGAGGTGGCGCGGACACAGATACGCAGTATTTT.

The chain has TRBV7-3 and TRBJ2-1; perhaps TRBD1 as D (6 bases). Trimming left V 7 bases short and J 9 bases short, with 19 bases between. The CDR3 has 14 residues. Germline V gene sequence: CDR1 SGHTA, CDR2 FQGTGA. This CDR3 is CASTLRDIWSEQFF. CDR3 bases: TGTGCCAGCACCCTAAGGGACATTTGGAGTGAGCAGTTCTTC.

J is TRBJ2-3 and V is TRBV10-3, with D possibly TRBD2 on 5 matching bases. The germline CDR1 and CDR2 sequences are ENHRY and SYGVKD. The CDR3 contains 13 residues. The germline V and J ends were trimmed by 2 bases and 3 bases, with 6 bases remaining between them. The CDR3 nucleotides are TGTGCCATCAGTGAGGCGGGTACAGATACGCAGTATTTT. Its protein product is CAISEAGTDTQYF.

The rearrangement links TRBV15 to TRBJ2-2, with D unclear. V lost 6 bases to trimming and J lost 3 bases, with 11 bases between them. The CDR3 has 14 amino acids. The germline CDR1 and CDR2 sequences are LNHNV and YYDKDF (reference sequence). DNA for the CDR3: TGTGCCACCAGTACCAAAGGAGACACCGGGGAGCTGTTTTTT. Encoded protein: CATSTKGDTGELFF.

The chain employs TRBV4-2 and TRBJ2-5; the D gene is possibly TRBD1 (7 bases). V gave up 4 bases and J gave up 5 bases, with 17 bases separating them. The CDR3 runs to 15 residues. Per the germline V gene, CDR1 is LGHNA and CDR2 is YNFKEQ. The CDR3 reads CASSRSTGAGETQYF. The CDR3 DNA follows: TGTGCCAGCAGCCGATCCACAGGGGCGGGGGAGACCCAGTACTTC.